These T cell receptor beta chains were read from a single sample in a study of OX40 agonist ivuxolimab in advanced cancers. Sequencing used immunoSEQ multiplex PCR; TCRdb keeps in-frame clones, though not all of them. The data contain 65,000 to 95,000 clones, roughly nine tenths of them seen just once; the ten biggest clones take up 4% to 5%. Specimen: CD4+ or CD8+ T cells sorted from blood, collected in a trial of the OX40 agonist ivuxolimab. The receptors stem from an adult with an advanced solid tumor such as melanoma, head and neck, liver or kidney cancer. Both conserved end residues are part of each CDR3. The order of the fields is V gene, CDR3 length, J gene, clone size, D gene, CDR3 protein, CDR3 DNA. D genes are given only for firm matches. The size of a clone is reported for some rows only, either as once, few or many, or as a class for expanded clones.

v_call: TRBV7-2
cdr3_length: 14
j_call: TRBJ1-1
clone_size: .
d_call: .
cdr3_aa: CASSLDGNIAEAFF
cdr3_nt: TGTGCCAGCAGCCTTGACGGAAATATCGCTGAAGCTTTCTTT

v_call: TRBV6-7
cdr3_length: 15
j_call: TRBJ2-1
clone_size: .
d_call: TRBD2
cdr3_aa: CASTAGLAGVNEQFF
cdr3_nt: TGTGCCAGCACCGCAGGGCTAGCGGGGGTCAATGAGCAGTTCTTC

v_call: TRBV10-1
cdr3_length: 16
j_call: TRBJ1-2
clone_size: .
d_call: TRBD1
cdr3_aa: CASSPGRAGGNYGYTF
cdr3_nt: TGCGCCAGCAGCCCCGGGAGGGCAGGGGGAAACTATGGCTACACCTTC

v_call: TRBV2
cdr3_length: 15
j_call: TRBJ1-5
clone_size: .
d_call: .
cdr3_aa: CASSPKDLRNQPQHF
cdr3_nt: TGTGCCAGCAGCCCTAAGGATCTTCGCAATCAGCCCCAGCATTTT

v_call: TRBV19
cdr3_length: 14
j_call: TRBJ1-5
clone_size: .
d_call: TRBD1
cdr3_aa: CASGRTGTYQPQHF
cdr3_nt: TGTGCCAGTGGAAGGACAGGGACCTATCAGCCCCAGCATTTT

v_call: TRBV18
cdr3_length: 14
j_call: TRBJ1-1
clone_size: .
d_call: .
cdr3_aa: CASSPSQWATEAFF
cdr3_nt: TGTGCCAGCTCACCATCCCAGTGGGCCACTGAAGCTTTCTTT

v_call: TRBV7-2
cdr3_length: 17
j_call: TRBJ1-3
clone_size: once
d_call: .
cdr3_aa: CASSPSALRGSGNTIYF
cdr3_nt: TGTGCCAGCAGCCCAAGTGCTCTCCGGGGAAGTGGAAACACCATATATTTT

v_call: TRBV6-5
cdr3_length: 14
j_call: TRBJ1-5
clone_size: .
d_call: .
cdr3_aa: CASSYRGGGQPQHF
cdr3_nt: TGTGCCAGCAGTTACCGGGGGGGTGGGCAGCCCCAGCATTTT

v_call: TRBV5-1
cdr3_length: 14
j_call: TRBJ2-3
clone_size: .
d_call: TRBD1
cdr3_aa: CASSFQGGTDTQYF
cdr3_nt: TGCGCCAGCAGCTTCCAGGGGGGCACAGATACGCAGTATTTT

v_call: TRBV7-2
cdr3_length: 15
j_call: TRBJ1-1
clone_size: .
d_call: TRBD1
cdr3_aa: CASSSRTGWDTEAFF
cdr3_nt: TGTGCCAGCAGCTCCAGGACAGGGTGGGACACTGAAGCTTTCTTT

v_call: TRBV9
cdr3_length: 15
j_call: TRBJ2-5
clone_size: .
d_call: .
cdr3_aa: CASSVAGAGSGTQYF
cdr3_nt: TGTGCCAGCAGCGTAGCGGGAGCAGGTAGCGGGACCCAGTACTTC

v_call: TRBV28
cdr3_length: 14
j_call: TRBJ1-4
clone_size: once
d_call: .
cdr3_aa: CASSYGGTNEKLFF
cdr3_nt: TGTGCCAGCAGCTATGGGGGAACTAATGAAAAACTGTTTTTT

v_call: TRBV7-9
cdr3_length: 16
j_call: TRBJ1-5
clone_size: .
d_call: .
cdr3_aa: CASSLDGGRANQPQHF
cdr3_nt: TGTGCCAGCAGCTTAGACGGGGGTCGGGCCAATCAGCCCCAGCATTTT

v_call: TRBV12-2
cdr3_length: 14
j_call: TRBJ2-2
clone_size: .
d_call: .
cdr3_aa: CASRSREGSGELFF
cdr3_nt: TGTGCAAGTCGCTCTCGGGAGGGGAGCGGGGAGCTGTTTTTT

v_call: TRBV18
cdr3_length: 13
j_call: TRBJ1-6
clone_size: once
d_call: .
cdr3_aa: CASSPGGESPLHF
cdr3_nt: TGTGCCAGCTCCCCGGGGGGAGAGTCACCCCTCCACTTT

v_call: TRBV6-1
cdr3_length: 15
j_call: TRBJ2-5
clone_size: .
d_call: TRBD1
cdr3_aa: CASSSGTGGDETQYF
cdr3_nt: TGTGCCAGCAGTTCCGGGACAGGGGGCGATGAGACCCAGTACTTC

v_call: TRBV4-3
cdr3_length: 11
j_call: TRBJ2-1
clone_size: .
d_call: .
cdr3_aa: CASSHLGIGFF
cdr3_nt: TGCGCCAGCAGCCATCTAGGAATCGGGTTCTTC

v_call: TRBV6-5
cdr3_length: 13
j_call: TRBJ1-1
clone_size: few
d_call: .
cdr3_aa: CASRGGVNTEAFF
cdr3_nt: TGTGCCAGCAGGGGGGGAGTGAACACTGAAGCTTTCTTT

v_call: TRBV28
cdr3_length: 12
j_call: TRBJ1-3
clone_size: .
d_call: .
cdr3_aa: CASSVTGNTIYF
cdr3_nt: TGTGCCAGCAGTGTTACTGGAAACACCATATATTTT

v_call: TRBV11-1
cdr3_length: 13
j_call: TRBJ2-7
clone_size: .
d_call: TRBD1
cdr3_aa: CASRKTGVYEQYF
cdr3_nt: TGTGCCAGCAGGAAGACAGGGGTCTACGAGCAGTACTTC

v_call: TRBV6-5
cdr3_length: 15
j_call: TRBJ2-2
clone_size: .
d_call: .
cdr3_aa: CASSARRANTGELFF
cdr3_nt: TGTGCCAGCAGCGCTCGGCGGGCGAACACCGGGGAGCTGTTTTTT

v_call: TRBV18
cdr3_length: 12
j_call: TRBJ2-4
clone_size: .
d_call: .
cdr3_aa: CASSEGLHIQYF
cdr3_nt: TGTGCCAGCTCCGAGGGGCTACACATTCAGTACTTC

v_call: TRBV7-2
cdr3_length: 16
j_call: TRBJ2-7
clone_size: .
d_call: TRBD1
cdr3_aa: CASSLRRQGAMNEQYF
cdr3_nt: TGTGCCAGCAGCTTAAGAAGGCAGGGGGCGATGAATGAGCAGTACTTC

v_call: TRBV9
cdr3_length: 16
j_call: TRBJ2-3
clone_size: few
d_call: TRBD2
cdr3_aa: CASSVVQGAGGDTQYF
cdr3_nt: TGTGCCAGCAGCGTAGTTCAGGGCGCGGGAGGGGATACGCAGTATTTT

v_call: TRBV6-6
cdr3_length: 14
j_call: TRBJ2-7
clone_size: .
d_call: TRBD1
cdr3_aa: CASNRQGVSYEQYF
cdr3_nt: TGTGCCAGCAATCGACAGGGGGTCTCCTACGAGCAGTACTTC

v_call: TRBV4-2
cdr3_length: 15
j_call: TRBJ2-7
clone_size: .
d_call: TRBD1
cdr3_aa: CASSQPGTAAGEQYF
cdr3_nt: TGTGCCAGCAGCCAGCCCGGGACAGCGGCTGGGGAGCAGTACTTC

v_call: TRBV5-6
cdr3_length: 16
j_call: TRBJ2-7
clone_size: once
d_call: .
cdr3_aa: CASSFRDTALLRKQYF
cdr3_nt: TGTGCCAGCAGCTTCCGGGACACGGCCCTTCTACGAAAGCAGTACTTC

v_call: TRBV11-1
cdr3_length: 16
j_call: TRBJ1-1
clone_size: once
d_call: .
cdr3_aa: CASSLTGTKLNTEAFF
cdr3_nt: TGTGCCAGCAGCTTAACCGGGACAAAGCTAAACACTGAAGCTTTCTTT

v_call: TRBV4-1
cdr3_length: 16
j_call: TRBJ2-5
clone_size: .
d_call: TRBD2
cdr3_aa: CASSQEPTAGSETQYF
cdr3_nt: TGCGCCAGCAGCCAAGAGCCCACAGCGGGATCAGAGACCCAGTACTTC

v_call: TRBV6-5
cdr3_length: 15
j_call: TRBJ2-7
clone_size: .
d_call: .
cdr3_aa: CASSPSGTFSYEQYF
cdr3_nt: TGTGCCAGCAGTCCCTCCGGGACGTTCTCCTACGAGCAGTACTTC

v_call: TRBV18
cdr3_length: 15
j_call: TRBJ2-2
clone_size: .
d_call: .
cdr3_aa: CASLYSQLSTGELFF
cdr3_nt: TGTGCCAGCCTTTACTCTCAGTTGAGCACCGGGGAGCTGTTTTTT

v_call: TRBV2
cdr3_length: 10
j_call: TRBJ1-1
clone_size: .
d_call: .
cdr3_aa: CASSDSEAFF
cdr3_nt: TGTGCCAGCAGTGACTCTGAAGCTTTCTTT

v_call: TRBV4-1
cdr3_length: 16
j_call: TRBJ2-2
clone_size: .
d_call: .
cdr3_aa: CASSQAAREAHRELFF
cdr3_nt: TGCGCCAGCAGCCAAGCCGCCAGGGAGGCCCACCGGGAGCTGTTTTTT

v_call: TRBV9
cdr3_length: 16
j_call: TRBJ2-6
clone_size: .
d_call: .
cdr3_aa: CASSVLPDSGANVLTF
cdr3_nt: TGTGCCAGCAGCGTATTACCAGACTCTGGGGCCAACGTCCTGACTTTC

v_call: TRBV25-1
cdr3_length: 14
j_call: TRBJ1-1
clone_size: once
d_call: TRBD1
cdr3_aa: CASTKDRRSTEAFF
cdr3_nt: TGTGCCAGCACCAAGGACAGGAGGAGCACTGAAGCTTTCTTT

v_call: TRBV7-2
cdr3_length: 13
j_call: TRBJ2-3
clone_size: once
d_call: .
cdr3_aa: CASSLLMSDTQYF
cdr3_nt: TGTGCCAGCAGCTTACTAATGTCAGATACGCAGTATTTT

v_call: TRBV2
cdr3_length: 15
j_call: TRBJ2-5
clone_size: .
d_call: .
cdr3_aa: CASSVGAGPRGTQYF
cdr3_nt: TGTGCCAGCAGTGTGGGGGCGGGACCCCGGGGGACCCAGTACTTC

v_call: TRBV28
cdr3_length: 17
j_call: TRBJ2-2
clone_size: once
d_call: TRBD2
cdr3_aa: CASRVSLAGANTGELFF
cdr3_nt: TGTGCCAGCAGGGTCTCTTTAGCGGGAGCCAACACCGGGGAGCTGTTTTTT

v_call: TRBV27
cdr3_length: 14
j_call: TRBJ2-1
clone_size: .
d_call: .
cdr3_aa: CASSRGLNPNEQFF
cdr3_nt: TGTGCCAGCAGTAGGGGACTCAACCCTAATGAGCAGTTCTTC

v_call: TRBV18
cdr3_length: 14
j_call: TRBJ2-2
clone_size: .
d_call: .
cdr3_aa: CASSPQGNTGELFF
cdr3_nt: TGTGCCAGCTCACCACAGGGGAACACCGGGGAGCTGTTTTTT

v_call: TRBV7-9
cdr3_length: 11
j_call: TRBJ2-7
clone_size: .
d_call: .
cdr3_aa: CASSFSGEQYF
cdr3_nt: TGTGCCAGCAGCTTCAGTGGAGAGCAGTACTTC

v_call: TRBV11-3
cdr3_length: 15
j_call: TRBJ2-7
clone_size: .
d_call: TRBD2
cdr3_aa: CASSPGLAGPREQYF
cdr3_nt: TGTGCCAGCAGCCCTGGACTAGCGGGACCTCGAGAGCAGTACTTC

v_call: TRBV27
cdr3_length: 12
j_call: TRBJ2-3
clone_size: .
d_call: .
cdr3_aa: CASRYRWDTQYF
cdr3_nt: TGTGCCAGCAGATACCGATGGGATACGCAGTATTTT

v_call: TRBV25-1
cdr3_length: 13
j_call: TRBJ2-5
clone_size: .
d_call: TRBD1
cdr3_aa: CASLSGTGETQYF
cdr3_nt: TGTGCCAGCCTCTCAGGGACAGGGGAGACCCAGTACTTC

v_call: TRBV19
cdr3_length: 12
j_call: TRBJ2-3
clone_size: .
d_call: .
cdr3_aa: CATRQSTDTQYF
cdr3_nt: TGTGCCACCCGACAGAGCACAGATACGCAGTATTTT

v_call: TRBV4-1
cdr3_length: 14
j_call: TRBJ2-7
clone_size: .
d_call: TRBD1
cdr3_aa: CASSVRQGRDEQYF
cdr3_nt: TGCGCCAGCAGCGTACGACAGGGCCGGGACGAGCAGTACTTC

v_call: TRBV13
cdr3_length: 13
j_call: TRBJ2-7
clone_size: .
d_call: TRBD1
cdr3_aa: CASSGDRDGEQYF
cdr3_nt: TGTGCCAGCAGCGGGGACAGGGACGGCGAGCAGTACTTC

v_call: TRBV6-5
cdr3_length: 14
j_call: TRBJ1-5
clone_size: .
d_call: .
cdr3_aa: CASRSPDRNQPQHF
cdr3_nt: TGTGCCAGCAGAAGTCCAGACCGAAATCAGCCCCAGCATTTT

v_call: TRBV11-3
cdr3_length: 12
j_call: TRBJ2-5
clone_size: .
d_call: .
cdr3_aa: CASSLLQETQYF
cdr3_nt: TGTGCCAGCAGCTTACTCCAAGAGACCCAGTACTTC

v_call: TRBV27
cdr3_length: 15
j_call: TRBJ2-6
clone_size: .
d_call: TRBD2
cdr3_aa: CASRVASGRANVLTF
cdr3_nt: TGTGCCAGCAGGGTCGCTAGCGGGAGGGCCAACGTCCTGACTTTC

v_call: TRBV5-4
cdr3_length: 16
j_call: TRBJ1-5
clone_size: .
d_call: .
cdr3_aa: CASSFWGSLPNQPQHF
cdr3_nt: TGTGCCAGCAGCTTTTGGGGCTCCCTTCCCAATCAGCCCCAGCATTTT

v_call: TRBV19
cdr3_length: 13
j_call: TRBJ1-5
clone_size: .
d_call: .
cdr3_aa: CASSIRVNQPQHF
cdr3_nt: TGTGCCAGTAGTATACGGGTCAATCAGCCCCAGCATTTT

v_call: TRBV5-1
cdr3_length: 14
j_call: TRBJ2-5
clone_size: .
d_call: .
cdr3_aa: CASTEGGILETQYF
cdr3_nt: TGCGCCAGCACCGAGGGGGGTATTCTCGAGACCCAGTACTTC